The 23 T cell receptor beta chains below come from one sample, sequenced in a study of control samples from healthy donors and cancer patients. Libraries were prepared by immunoSEQ multiplex PCR; TCRdb keeps only in-frame clonotypes and omits some of them. The sample gives more than 25,000 clones, roughly 95% of which show up once; about 6.2% is in the top ten. Sequenced material: blood. These receptor sequences come from a man in his fifties or sixties in good health.

CDR3 nucleotides: TGTGCCAGCAGTTTTGGGCCCGCGGCCGAGCAGTACTTC. Residues: CASSFGPAAEQYF. The chain couples TRBV27 to TRBJ2-7, with no clear D. Trimming pared 3 bases from V and 6 bases from J, leaving 12 bases between. Germline V gives CDR1 MNHEY, CDR2 SMNVEV (reference sequence). The CDR3 totals 13 residues.

V usage is TRBV15 and J usage is TRBJ1-4; D perhaps matches TRBD1 (6 bases). Trimming took off 1 base at V and 5 bases at J, with 11 bases between the two ends. Germline V CDR1 and CDR2: LNHNV, YYDKDF (reference sequence). CDR3 length: 15 amino acids. CDR3 sequence reads: CATSRVGQGNEKLFF. CDR3 in DNA: TGTGCCACCAGCAGAGTAGGCCAGGGGAATGAAAAACTGTTTTTT.

This clone showed up just once. The V and J genes are TRBV4-3 and TRBJ1-2; D may be TRBD1 (5 bases). The CDR3 length is 20 residues. Germline values: CDR1 LGHNA, CDR2 YSLEER. Trimming shortened V by 1 base and J by 0 bases, and 24 bases separated the two germline ends. The DNA for the CDR3 is TGCGCCAGCAGCCAAGCGGAGGAACTTTATGGGGCTGGCACTAACTATGGCTACACCTTC. Its translation is CASSQAEELYGAGTNYGYTF.

The chain recombines TRBV5-6 with TRBJ2-3; D not certain. This CDR3 spans 15 amino acids. CDR1 and CDR2 from the germline V gene are SGHDT and YYEEEE. The V gene lost 1 base and the J gene lost 0 bases, with 9 bases spanning the gap. The chain's CDR3 is CASSLSDFSTDTQYF. In DNA form, the CDR3 reads TGTGCCAGCAGCTTGTCCGATTTTAGCACAGATACGCAGTATTTT.

The chain couples TRBV5-6 to TRBJ2-1; 7 bases agree with TRBD2. CDR3 size: 17 residues. V lost 4 bases, J lost 0 bases, and 10 bases stayed unmatched. Germline V gene sequence: CDR1 SGHDT, CDR2 YYEEEE. The CDR3 is CASSLEAGFSSYNEQFF. CDR3 DNA sequence: TGTGCCAGCAGCCTCGAAGCGGGGTTTAGCTCCTACAATGAGCAGTTCTTC.

The rearrangement links TRBV28 to TRBJ1-1; no definite D call. The CDR3 loop spans 12 amino acids. Per the germline V gene, CDR1 is MDHEN and CDR2 is SYDVKM. Trimming removed 4 bases from V and 10 bases from J, with 13 bases in between. The CDR3 sequence: CASSSPPLGAFF. The CDR3 coding sequence is TGTGCCAGCAGTTCCCCCCCCCTCGGAGCTTTCTTT.

This chain uses TRBV7-9 with TRBJ1-2; TRBD1 matches at 7 bases. The length of the CDR3 is 15 residues. V shed 11 bases and J 2 bases; nucleotides not matched to a gene: 14. CDR1 is SEHNR, CDR2 FQNEAQ, per germline (reference sequence). For the CDR3, the DNA is TGTGCCGGCGGGACAGTCCTCTCCTTAAACTATGGCTACACCTTC. Protein: CAGGTVLSLNYGYTF.

The J gene is TRBJ2-7, the V gene TRBV5-6; 7 bases are a match to TRBD2. This CDR3 is built from 12 residues. J gave up 6 bases and V 1 base, and 1 base lay outside the gene matches. Germline CDR1 SGHDT, CDR2 YYEEEE. CDR3 amino acids: CASSLRGVEQYF. In DNA, the CDR3 is TGTGCCAGCAGCTTGCGGGGGGTCGAGCAGTACTTC.

This chain uses TRBV2 with TRBJ2-5; possibly TRBD1 or TRBD2 for D (5 bases each). Germline loops: CDR1 SNHLY, CDR2 FYNNEI. V shed 5 bases and J shed 3 bases, with 7 bases lying between them. The CDR3 consists of 12 residues. Written as DNA, the CDR3 is TGTGCCAGCAGTTGGGGGAAAGAGACCCAGTACTTC. This sequence encodes CASSWGKETQYF.

V usage is TRBV5-6 and J usage is TRBJ2-3, with TRBD2 as a possible D gene (6 bases). V was pared by 6 bases and J by 4 bases, with 18 bases between. The CDR3 is 15 residues long. Germline V gene lookup returns CDR1 SGHDT and CDR2 YYEEEE. The CDR3 DNA sequence: TGTGCCAGCACCAAGTCGGGGGATATCGCAGATACGCAGTATTTT. Translating it yields CASTKSGDIADTQYF.

The chain recombines TRBV5-1 with TRBJ2-3; 7 positions match TRBD1. V lost 4 bases, J lost 4 bases, and 12 bases stayed unmatched. The CDR3 is 16 residues long. Germline CDR1 is SGHRS and CDR2 is YFSETQ. The CDR3 bases are TGCGCCAGCAGCCCCACAGGGGATGGTGTCGCAGATACGCAGTATTTT. Its protein is CASSPTGDGVADTQYF.

The gene calls are TRBV3-1 (or the pseudogene TRBV3-2) and TRBJ1-4; tentatively, D is TRBD1 (5 bases). This CDR3 region has 13 residues. V was cut by 4 bases and J by 7 bases, with 10 bases left in between. Germline lookup yields CDR1 LGHDT and CDR2 YNNKEL (reference sequence). As DNA, the CDR3 is TGTGCCAGCAGCCGGGGCAGCCTTGAAAAACTGTTTTTT. It yields the protein CASSRGSLEKLFF.

This clone has only one observation. The V call is TRBV11-2, the J call TRBJ2-2; 7 positions agree with TRBD1. Looked up from germline, CDR1 is SGHAT and CDR2 is FQNNGV. The CDR3 extends over 15 amino acids. J gave up 5 bases and V 5 bases, and 8 bases lay outside the gene matches. CDR3 residues: CASSRTGEVTGELFF. In DNA, the CDR3 is TGTGCCAGCAGCCGGACAGGCGAAGTTACCGGGGAGCTGTTTTTT.

V gene TRBV5-1 combines with J gene TRBJ2-1, with TRBD2 matching 8 bases. The V gene's germline CDR1 is SGHRS and CDR2 YFSETQ. J was trimmed by 7 bases and V by 0 bases; bases with no gene match: 3. The CDR3 loop spans 14 amino acids. This CDR3 is CASSLGSSGNEQFF. The CDR3 DNA reads TGCGCCAGCAGCTTGGGCTCTAGCGGGAATGAGCAGTTCTTC.

This clone has only one observation. The chain joins TRBV2 to TRBJ1-2; 9 nucleotides line up with TRBD1. The germline V gene encodes CDR1 SNHLY and CDR2 FYNNEI. The junction had 9 bases not matched to a gene; V was cut back by 6 bases and J by 7 bases. The CDR3 extends over 14 amino acids. CDR3 in amino acids: CASRRQGVTSGYTF. CDR3 bases: TGTGCCAGCAGAAGACAGGGGGTGACAAGTGGCTACACCTTC. Full variable domain (outside the CDR3, taken from reference TRBV2 and TRBJ1-2): EPEVTQTPSHQVTQMGQEVILRCVPISNHLYFYWYRQILGQKVEFLVSFYNNEISEKSEIFDDQFSVERPDGSNFTLKIRSTKLEDSAMYFCASRRQGVTSGYTFGSGTRLTVV.

This rearrangement joins TRBV5-1 to TRBJ1-1, with no clear D. The CDR3 has 15 amino acids. The V end was cut by 0 bases, the J end by 0 bases, with 9 bases between. CDR1 is SGHRS and CDR2 is YFSETQ in the germline V gene. CDR3: CASSLVGVLNTEAFF. The CDR3, as DNA: TGCGCCAGCAGCTTGGTCGGGGTCCTGAACACTGAAGCTTTCTTT.

This clone was seen a single time. The J gene is TRBJ1-4, the V gene TRBV24-1, with TRBD1 as a possible D gene (6 bases). Trimming took off 12 bases at V and 5 bases at J, with 12 bases between the two ends. Looked up from germline, CDR1 is KGHDR and CDR2 is SFDVKD. The CDR3 spans 12 residues. The CDR3 here is CAAQRGNEKLFF. CDR3 sequence (DNA): TGTGCCGCGCAAAGGGGGAATGAAAAACTGTTTTTT.

The chain joins TRBV9 to TRBJ1-6, with a weak D call TRBD1 (6 bases). The CDR3 loop spans 15 amino acids. Trimming took off 4 bases at V and 7 bases at J, with 15 bases between the two ends. Germline CDR1 is SGDLS and CDR2 is YYNGEE. CDR3 residues: CASSPRQEGNSPLHF. The CDR3 DNA sequence: TGTGCCAGCAGCCCCCGACAGGAGGGGAATTCACCCCTCCACTTT.

This chain uses TRBV7-2 with TRBJ1-2; 7 positions agree with TRBD1. Germline lookup yields CDR1 SGHTA and CDR2 FQGNSA. V lost 4 bases, J lost 3 bases, and 17 bases stayed unmatched. CDR3 length: 18 amino acids. For the CDR3, the DNA is TGTGCCAGCAGCTCGGATATACGACAGGGCCCTACCCACTATGGCTACACCTTC. Amino acid sequence: CASSSDIRQGPTHYGYTF.

The chain combines TRBV18 with TRBJ1-4, with TRBD1 identical over 7 bases. The CDR3 consists of 17 residues. The J segment lost 0 bases and the V segment lost 6 bases, leaving 10 bases of the junction unmatched. The germline V gene encodes CDR1 KGHSH and CDR2 LQKENI. This CDR3 reads CASSPYPDRATNEKLFF. CDR3 in DNA: TGTGCCAGCTCGCCATATCCCGACAGGGCAACTAATGAAAAACTGTTTTTT. Drawing the rest from reference TRBV18 and TRBJ1-4, the complete variable domain is NAGVMQNPRHLVRRRGQEARLRCSPMKGHSHVYWYRQLPEEGLKFMVYLQKENIIDESGMPKERFSAEFPKEGPSILRIQQVVRGDSAAYFCASSPYPDRATNEKLFFGSGTQLSVL.

This chain connects TRBV7-9 to TRBJ1-1, with 7 nucleotides matching TRBD1. CDR1 and CDR2 (germline): SEHNR, FQNEAQ (reference sequence). The CDR3 spans 14 residues. V gave up 5 bases and J gave up 2 bases; unmatched junction bases: 5. This CDR3 is CASSQQGSNTEAFF. The DNA of the CDR3 is TGTGCCAGCAGCCAACAGGGGTCCAACACTGAAGCTTTCTTT.

This chain joins TRBV19 and TRBJ2-7, with 10 bases identical to TRBD1. The CDR3 is 15 amino acids. Per the germline V gene, CDR1 is LNHDA and CDR2 is SQIVND (reference sequence). CDR3 in amino acids: CPTQKPGQGSYEQYF. CDR3 bases: TGTCCCACCCAAAAACCGGGACAGGGGTCCTACGAGCAGTACTTC.

This chain connects TRBV2 to TRBJ1-2, with D hard to call. Germline V lookup: CDR1 SNHLY, CDR2 FYNNEI. Trimming removed 5 bases from V and 1 base from J, with 5 bases in between. This CDR3 spans 12 amino acids. Here the CDR3 DNA reads TGTGCCAGCAGTTTGAATAACTATGGCTACACCTTC. Residues: CASSLNNYGYTF.